Reported below is one TCR beta chain. What it binds is unknown. Treatment described: roughly 11-day PBMC culture with coronavirus spike peptide pools or control peptides (ViraFEST assay). This CDR3 has 13 residues. Germline CDR1 SGHTA, CDR2 FQGNSA. Trimming removed 2 bases from V and 12 bases from J; junction bases left unmatched: 9. The sample is drawn from a study of vaccination and CD4 T cells after COVID-19. Study-wide context: The stimulating agents, overlapping spike peptides, came from SARS-CoV-2, HCoV-NL63, HCoV-OC43 and HCoV-229E. The control cultures got either a CEFX pool, an HIV-1 Nef pool, or no peptide at all.

Sequencing of cultured CD4+ T cell DNA used the Oncomine TCR Beta short-read assay. Someone extracted genomic DNA from cultured CD4+ T cells. Each CDR3 protein is one row after TCRdb ran MiXCR on the PCR reads. The table shows roughly 18,000 distinct CDR3 sequences, with roughly 49% occurring only once. The source is a human donor who had recovered from COVID-19. The rearrangement uses TRBV7-2 and TRBJ2-7, with TRBD1 matching 8 bases. The specimen comprised CD4+ T cells from blood, cultured in vitro, sampled before SARS-CoV-2 vaccination. The CDR3 protein is CASSLPRRDRRYF. The DNA of the CDR3 is TGTGCCAGCAGCTTACCGCGCCGGGACAGGAGGTACTTC.